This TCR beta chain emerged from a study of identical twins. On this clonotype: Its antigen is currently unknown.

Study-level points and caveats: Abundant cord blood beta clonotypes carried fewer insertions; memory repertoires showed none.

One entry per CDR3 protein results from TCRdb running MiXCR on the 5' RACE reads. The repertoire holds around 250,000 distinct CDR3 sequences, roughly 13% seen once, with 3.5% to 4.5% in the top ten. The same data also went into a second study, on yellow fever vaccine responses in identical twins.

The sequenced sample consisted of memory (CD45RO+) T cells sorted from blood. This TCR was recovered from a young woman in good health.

Here the CDR3 reads CASSLASARAGYTF. CDR3 in DNA: TGTGCCAGCAGCTTAGCGTCTGCGAGGGCTGGCTACACCTTC. The chain joins TRBV11-2 to TRBJ1-2; D call uncertain. V was trimmed by 1 base and J by 7 bases, leaving 13 bases between them. The germline gives CDR1 SGHAT, CDR2 FQNNGV. This CDR3 has 14 amino acids.